This T cell receptor beta chain was sequenced during a study of PD-1 blockade in mismatch repair-deficient tumors. Turning to the study itself: All were previously treated, progressing patients with eleven to twelve mismatch repair-deficient cancer types.

Worth noting for this clone: The antigen remains undetermined.

CDR3 length: 15 residues. From germline, CDR1 is SQVTM and CDR2 ANQGSEA. V dropped 0 bases and J dropped 3 bases, with 13 bases sitting between them. Study-wide results and limits: Tumor-resident clones, often absent from pretreatment blood, expanded after pembrolizumab and then contracted.

The assay was immunoSEQ multiplex PCR, and TCRdb's table has in-frame clones only and misses some. The sample comprises 100,000 or so clones, 82% of which are singletons, and 6.3% rests with the top ten. PCR or immunohistochemistry showed mismatch repair deficiency in every enrolled patient. Three pembrolizumab responders had their TCRs sequenced. The TCR originated in an adult with mismatch repair-deficient cancer. This material consisted of peripheral blood, taken roughly 35 weeks after starting pembrolizumab. The chain combines TRBV29-1 with TRBJ2-3; D perhaps matches TRBD2 (6 bases). The DNA for the CDR3 is TGCAGCGTTGAAGAGGTGGAGGGAAAGACAGATACGCAGTATTTT. Translating it yields CSVEEVEGKTDTQYF.